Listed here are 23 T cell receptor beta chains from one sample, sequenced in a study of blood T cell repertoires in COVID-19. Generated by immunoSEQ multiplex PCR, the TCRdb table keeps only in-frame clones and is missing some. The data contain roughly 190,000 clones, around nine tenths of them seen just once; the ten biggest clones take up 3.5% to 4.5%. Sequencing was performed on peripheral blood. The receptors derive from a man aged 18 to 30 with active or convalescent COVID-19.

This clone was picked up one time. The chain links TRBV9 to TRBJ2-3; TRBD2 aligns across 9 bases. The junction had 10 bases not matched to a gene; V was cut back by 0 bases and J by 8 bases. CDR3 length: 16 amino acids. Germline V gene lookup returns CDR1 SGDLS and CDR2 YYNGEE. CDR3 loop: CASSVASAGGGSTQYF. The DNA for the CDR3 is TGTGCCAGCAGCGTAGCATCAGCGGGGGGCGGGTCTACGCAGTATTTT.

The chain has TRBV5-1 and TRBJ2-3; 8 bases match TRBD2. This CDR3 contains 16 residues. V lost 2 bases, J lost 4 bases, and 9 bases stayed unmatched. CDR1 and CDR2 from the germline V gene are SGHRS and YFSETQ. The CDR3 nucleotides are TGCGCCAGCAGCTTCGGACTAGCCCTAACATCAGATACGCAGTATTTT. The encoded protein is CASSFGLALTSDTQYF. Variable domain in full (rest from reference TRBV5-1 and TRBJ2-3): KAGVTQTPRYLIKTRGQQVTLSCSPISGHRSVSWYQQTPGQGLQFLFEYFSETQRNKGNFPGRFSGRQFSNSRSEMNVSTLELGDSALYLCASSFGLALTSDTQYFGPGTRLTVL.

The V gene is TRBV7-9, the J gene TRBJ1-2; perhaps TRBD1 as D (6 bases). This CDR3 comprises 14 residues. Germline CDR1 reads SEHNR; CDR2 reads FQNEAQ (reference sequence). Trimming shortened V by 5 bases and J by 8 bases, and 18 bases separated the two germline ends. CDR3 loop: CASSRFGQIVGYTF. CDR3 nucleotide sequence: TGTGCCAGCAGCCGATTTGGACAGATCGTAGGCTACACCTTC.

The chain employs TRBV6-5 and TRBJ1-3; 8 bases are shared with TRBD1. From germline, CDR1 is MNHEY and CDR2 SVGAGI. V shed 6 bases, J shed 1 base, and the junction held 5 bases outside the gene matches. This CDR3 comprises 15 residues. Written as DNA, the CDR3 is TGTGCCAGCAGGCGGGGACAGGCGTCTGGAAACACCATATATTTT. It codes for CASRRGQASGNTIYF.

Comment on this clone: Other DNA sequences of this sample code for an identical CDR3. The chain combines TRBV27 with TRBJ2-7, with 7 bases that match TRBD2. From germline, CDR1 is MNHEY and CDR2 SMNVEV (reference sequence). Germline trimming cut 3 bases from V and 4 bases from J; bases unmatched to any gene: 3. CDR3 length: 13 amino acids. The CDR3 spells CASSFSGGYEQYV. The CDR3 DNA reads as TGTGCCAGCAGTTTCTCGGGGGGATACGAGCAGTACGTC.

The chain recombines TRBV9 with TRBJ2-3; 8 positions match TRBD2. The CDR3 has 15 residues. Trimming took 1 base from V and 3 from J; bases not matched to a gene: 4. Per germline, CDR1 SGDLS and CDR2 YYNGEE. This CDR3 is CASSVSSGVTDTQYF. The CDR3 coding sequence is TGTGCCAGCAGCGTAAGTAGCGGGGTAACAGATACGCAGTATTTT.

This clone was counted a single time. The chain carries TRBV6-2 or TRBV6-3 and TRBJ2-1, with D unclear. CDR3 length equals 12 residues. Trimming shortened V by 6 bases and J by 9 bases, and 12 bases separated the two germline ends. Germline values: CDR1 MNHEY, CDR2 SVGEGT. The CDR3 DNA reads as TGTGCCAGCAGCGACACCCTCGGTGAGCAGTTCTTC. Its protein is CASSDTLGEQFF.

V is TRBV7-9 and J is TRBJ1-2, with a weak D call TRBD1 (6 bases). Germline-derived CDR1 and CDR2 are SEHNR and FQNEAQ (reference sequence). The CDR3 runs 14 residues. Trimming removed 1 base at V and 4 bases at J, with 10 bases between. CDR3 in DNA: TGTGCCAGCAGCTTAGGGCGGACAGCCTATGGCTACACCTTC. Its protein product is CASSLGRTAYGYTF.

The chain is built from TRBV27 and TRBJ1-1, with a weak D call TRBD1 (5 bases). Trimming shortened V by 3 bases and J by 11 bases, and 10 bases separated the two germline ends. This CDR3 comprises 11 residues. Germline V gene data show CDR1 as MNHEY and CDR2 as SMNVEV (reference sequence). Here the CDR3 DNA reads TGTGCCAGCAGTTTTTCCTCAGGGGCTTTCTTT. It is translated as CASSFSSGAFF.

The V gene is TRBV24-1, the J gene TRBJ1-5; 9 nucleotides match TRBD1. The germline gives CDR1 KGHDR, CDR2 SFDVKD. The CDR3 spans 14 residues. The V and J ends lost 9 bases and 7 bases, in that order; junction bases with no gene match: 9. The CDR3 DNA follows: TGTGCCACCGCCGGACAGGGGAAATTACAGCCCCAGCATTTT. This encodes CATAGQGKLQPQHF.

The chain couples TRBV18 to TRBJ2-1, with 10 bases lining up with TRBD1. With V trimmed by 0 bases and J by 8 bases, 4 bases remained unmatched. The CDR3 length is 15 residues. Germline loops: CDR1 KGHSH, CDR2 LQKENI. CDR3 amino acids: CASSPPTGGLYEQFF. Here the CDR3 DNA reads TGTGCCAGCTCACCACCGACAGGGGGCTTGTATGAGCAGTTCTTC. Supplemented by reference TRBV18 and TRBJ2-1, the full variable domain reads NAGVMQNPRHLVRRRGQEARLRCSPMKGHSHVYWYRQLPEEGLKFMVYLQKENIIDESGMPKERFSAEFPKEGPSILRIQQVVRGDSAAYFCASSPPTGGLYEQFFGPGTRLTVL.

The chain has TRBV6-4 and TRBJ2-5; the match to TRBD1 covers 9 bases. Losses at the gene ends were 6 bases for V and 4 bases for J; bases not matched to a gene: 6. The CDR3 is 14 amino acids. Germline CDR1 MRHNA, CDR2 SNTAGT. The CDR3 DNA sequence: TGTGCCAGCAGCCCCGGACAGGGGACAGAGACCCAGTACTTC. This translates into CASSPGQGTETQYF.

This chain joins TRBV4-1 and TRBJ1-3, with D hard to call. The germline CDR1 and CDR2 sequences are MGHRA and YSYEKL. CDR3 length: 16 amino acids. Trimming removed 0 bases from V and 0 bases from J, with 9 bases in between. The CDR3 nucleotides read TGCGCCAGCAGCCAAGATTCATCGGGCTCTGGAAACACCATATATTTT. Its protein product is CASSQDSSGSGNTIYF.

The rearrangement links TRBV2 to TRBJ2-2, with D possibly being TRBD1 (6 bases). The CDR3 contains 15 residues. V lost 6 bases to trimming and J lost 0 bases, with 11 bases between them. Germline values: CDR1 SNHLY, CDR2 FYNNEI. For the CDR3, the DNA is TGTGCCAGCAGAGTGGGGGCGGCGAACACCGGGGAGCTGTTTTTT. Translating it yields CASRVGAANTGELFF. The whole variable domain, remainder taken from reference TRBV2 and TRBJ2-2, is EPEVTQTPSHQVTQMGQEVILRCVPISNHLYFYWYRQILGQKVEFLVSFYNNEISEKSEIFDDQFSVERPDGSNFTLKIRSTKLEDSAMYFCASRVGAANTGELFFGEGSRLTVL.

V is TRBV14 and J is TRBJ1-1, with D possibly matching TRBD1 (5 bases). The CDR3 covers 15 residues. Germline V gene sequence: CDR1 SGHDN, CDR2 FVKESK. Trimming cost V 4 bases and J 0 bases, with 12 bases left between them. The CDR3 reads CASSLTGSMNTEAFF. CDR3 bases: TGTGCCAGCAGCCTCACAGGAAGCATGAACACTGAAGCTTTCTTT.

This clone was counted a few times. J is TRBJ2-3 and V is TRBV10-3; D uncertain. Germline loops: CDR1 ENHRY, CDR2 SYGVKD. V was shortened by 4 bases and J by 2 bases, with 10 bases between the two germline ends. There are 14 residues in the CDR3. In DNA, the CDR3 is TGTGCCATCAGTGCGGTATCCTACACAGATACGCAGTATTTT. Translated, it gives CAISAVSYTDTQYF.

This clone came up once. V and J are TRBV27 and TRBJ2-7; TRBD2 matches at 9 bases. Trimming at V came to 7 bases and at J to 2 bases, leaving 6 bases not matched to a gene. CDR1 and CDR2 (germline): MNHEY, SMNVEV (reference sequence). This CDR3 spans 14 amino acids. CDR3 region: CASKYSSGTYEQYF. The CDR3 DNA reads TGTGCCAGCAAGTACTCTAGCGGGACCTACGAGCAGTACTTC.

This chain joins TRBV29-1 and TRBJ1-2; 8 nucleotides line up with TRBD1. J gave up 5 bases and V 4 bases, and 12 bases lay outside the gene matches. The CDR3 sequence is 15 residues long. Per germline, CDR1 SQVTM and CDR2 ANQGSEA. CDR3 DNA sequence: TGCAGCGTTGGACGCAGGGGGCGAGAACTTTATGGCTACACCTTC. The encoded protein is CSVGRRGRELYGYTF.

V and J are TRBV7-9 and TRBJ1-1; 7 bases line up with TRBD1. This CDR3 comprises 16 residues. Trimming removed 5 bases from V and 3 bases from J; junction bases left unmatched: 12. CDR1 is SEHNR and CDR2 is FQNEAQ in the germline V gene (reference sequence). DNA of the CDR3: TGTGCCAGCAGCCCTACAGGGGACAAGACCGACACTGAAGCTTTCTTT. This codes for CASSPTGDKTDTEAFF.

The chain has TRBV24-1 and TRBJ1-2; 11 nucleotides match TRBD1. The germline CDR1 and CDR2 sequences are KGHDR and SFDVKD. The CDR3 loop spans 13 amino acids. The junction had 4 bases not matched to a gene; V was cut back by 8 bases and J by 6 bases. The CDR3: CATMGDRGNGYTF. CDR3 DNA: TGTGCCACCATGGGGGACAGGGGGAATGGCTACACCTTC.

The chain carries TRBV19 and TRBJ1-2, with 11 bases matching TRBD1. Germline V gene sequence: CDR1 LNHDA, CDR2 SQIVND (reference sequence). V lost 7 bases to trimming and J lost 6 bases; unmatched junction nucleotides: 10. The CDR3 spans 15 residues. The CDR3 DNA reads TGTGCCAGTATCCCCCCAGGGACAGGGGGTCATGGCTACACCTTC. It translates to CASIPPGTGGHGYTF.

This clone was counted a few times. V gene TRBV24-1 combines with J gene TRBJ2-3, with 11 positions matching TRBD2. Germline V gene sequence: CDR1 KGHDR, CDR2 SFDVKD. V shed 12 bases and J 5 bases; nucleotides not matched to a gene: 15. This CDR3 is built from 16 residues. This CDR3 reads CAASGTSGMQGDTQYF. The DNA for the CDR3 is TGTGCCGCTTCAGGGACTAGCGGCATGCAGGGAGATACGCAGTATTTT.

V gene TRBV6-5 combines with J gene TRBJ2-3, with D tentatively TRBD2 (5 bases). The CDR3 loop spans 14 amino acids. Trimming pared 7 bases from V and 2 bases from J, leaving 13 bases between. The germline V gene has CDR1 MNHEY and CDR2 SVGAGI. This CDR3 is CASTPGSYTDTQYF. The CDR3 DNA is TGTGCCAGCACCCCGGGGTCTTACACAGATACGCAGTATTTT.